Included here is one T cell receptor beta chain sequence, with context. This clonotype was detected many times. This clone's antigen is unknown. No qualities accompany the bases; no much larger clone lies one base away. This sample stems from a study of T cells in Graves' hyperthyroidism and ophthalmopathy (dated by TCRdb to between 2018 and 2020). Background for the entire study: To identify distinguishing TCR V-J signatures, a discovery cohort of around 98 patients was used, comprising fewer than 45 with Graves' ophthalmopathy and 57 with stable Graves' hyperthyroidism. Once sampling was done, hyperthyroidism patients were given methimazole at a starting dose of 30 mg daily, whereas ophthalmopathy patients were given high-dose intravenous methylprednisolone. In addition, the study compared T-cell repertoires in thyroid tissue and in blood from five to seven Graves' hyperthyroidism patients. TCR Vbeta CDR3 sequencing of roughly 140 peripheral blood samples (approximately 44 ophthalmopathy, approximately 80 hyperthyroidism and around 17 progressor patients) is reported in the paper. Whether ophthalmopathy could be predicted prospectively was tested in an independent validation cohort made up of fewer than 20 hyperthyroidism patients plus 17 patients who later progressed to ophthalmopathy. For training and testing, the 100 or so patients in the discovery cohort were randomly divided in a 7:3 ratio. What the study reported, not specific to this receptor: In cross-validation, a model built on a 13 V-J signature told ophthalmopathy apart from stable hyperthyroidism with under 90% sensitivity and about 81% specificity, and in testing the same model reached 80%/75%. Most expanded thyroid clonotypes (frequency above 0.001) were also detected in blood, a finding suggesting that blood repertoires may reflect thyroid immune responses. No statistical method was used to set the sample size in advance, and investigators knew the group allocation. In validation, the model predicted progression to ophthalmopathy with approximately 71% sensitivity and around 72% specificity, a median of approximately 6.7 months before onset.

The study excluded patients with uncontrolled infections, other autoimmune diseases, pregnancy or lactation. Diagnoses were established on the basis of clinical symptoms, serum thyroxine and TRAb, thyroid ultrasound, and orbital computed tomography. Total RNA was extracted with Trizol reagent, and quality was checked on an Agilent 2100 Bioanalyzer. The TCR beta CDR3 regions were amplified from RNA transcripts. For the first round of RT-PCR on the TCR CDR3, the HTBI primer set was used together with the Qiagen OneStep RT-PCR kit. The libraries were constructed in a second round of multiplex PCR and then size-selected and purified. Paired-end sequencing of the libraries was performed with 100 bp reads on an Illumina HiSeq2000. Processing in the source paper ran as follows. SOAPnuke was used to process the raw data, removing reads that contained adapters or uncalled bases, had a mean Phred below 15, or lacked an exact match to the constant primer or identifier. High-quality paired reads were merged using COPE v1.2.5, and each unique nucleotide sequence was defined as a clonotype. MiTCR v1.1 was used to align the clonotypes against IMGT TRBV, TRBD and TRBJ reference segments. Analysis was restricted to V-J combinations with a frequency above 0.0001, which covered 99.2% of repertoires. The TCS score was defined as F50 (clonal expansion) divided by E x V (chaos), with BLOSUM62-based TCRdist calculated between CDR3 peptides within each V-J. Welch's t-statistics and random forest reduced 514 V-J features to 13, which were used in a naive Bayes classifier (R e1071). Thyroid-blood repertoire similarity was quantified with the Morisita-Horn index. In-frame beta chains were kept once TCRdb had trimmed the public reads at Q25 with fastp and called clones with MiXCR. Entries that share a CDR3 protein sequence are merged under the most common genes and DNA. Clone size and V and J calls follow TCRdb, not the original study. The sample has 450,000 to 700,000 distinct CDR3 sequences on record, just over 45% of them singletons. The top ten constitute 15% to 20% of the sample.

This sequence was found in an adult woman with Graves' disease, either hyperthyroidism or ophthalmopathy (not recorded which). What was sequenced was peripheral blood or thyroid tissue (not recorded which).

The DNA sequence is given as TGTGCCAGCAGCGTAAGAGCCGGGGAGCTGTTTTTT. Its translation reads: CASSVRAGELFF. The V and J genes are TRBV9 and TRBJ2-2; no confident D gene assignment can be made. Trimming costs V 1 base and J 6 bases, and their ends lie 4 bases apart. The CDR3, from cysteine to phenylalanine, totals 12 residues. Only the CDR3 region is kept as DNA, spanning 36 bases read in frame from base 1. Based on the germline V gene, the CDR1 and CDR2 sequences are SGDLS and YYNGEE.